The present TCR beta chain was sequenced within a study of spatial heterogeneity in lung cancer. At the level of the study: The 70 or so donors had untreated early-stage non-small cell lung cancer. Follow-up PBMC specimens underwent sequencing when available; their median timing was roughly 2 years after resection. The library had UMIs, and each TCR and UMI pair averaged more than ten raw reads.

Unique molecular identifiers tagged every individual TCR cDNA molecule. TCRdb called the 5' RACE reads again in MiXCR, with one record for every CDR3 protein. The sample lists under 150,000 distinct CDR3 sequences; approximately 12% were seen once. This sample's time point: blood at routine non-recurrence follow-up after resection. Unsorted tumor, nontumor lung tissue or cryopreserved PBMC supplied the whole RNA. Trimming pared 2 bases from V and 3 bases from J, leaving 8 bases between. This CDR3 is 14 amino acids long. This chain links TRBV12-3 or TRBV12-4 with TRBJ1-5, with D possibly being TRBD1 (6 bases). This clonotype was sampled from a male donor with early-stage non-small cell lung cancer. The material sequenced was PBMCs, taken at follow-up. The CDR3 sequence is CASSLRQVNQPQHF. CDR3 DNA sequence: TGTGCCAGCAGTTTACGACAGGTCAATCAGCCCCAGCATTTT.